These 20 T cell receptor beta chains originate from one sample sequenced in a study of cytomegalovirus exposure and HLA in healthy donors. PCR used 60 Vbeta primers and 13 Jbeta primers. The method was immunoSEQ multiplex PCR; TCRdb's version includes in-frame clones alone and lacks a portion of them. The table includes 150,000 to 200,000 clones, over 70% detected once. The sequencing sample was made of PBMCs. Every receptor here comes from a woman between 40 and 55 years old in good health and CMV-seropositive.

This clone occurred a few times. The chain recombines TRBV7-3 with TRBJ1-1, with unresolved D. Germline V gene lookup returns CDR1 SGHTA and CDR2 FQGTGA. This CDR3 region has 13 residues. Deletions cut 3 bases from V and 5 bases from J, with 10 bases between. Here the CDR3 reads CASSLGSGTEAFF. CDR3 in DNA: TGTGCCAGCAGCTTGGGAAGCGGTACTGAAGCTTTCTTT.

This chain uses TRBV2 with TRBJ2-7; TRBD2 aligns across 13 bases. This CDR3 contains 16 residues. The germline V gene has CDR1 SNHLY and CDR2 FYNNEI. The V segment lost 6 bases and the J segment 0 bases; nucleotides outside the gene matches: 5. DNA for the CDR3: TGTGCCAGCAGCGTGGGACTAGCGGGGACCTCCTACGAGCAGTACTTC. Amino acids: CASSVGLAGTSYEQYF.

This clone was recorded once. The J gene is TRBJ1-5, the V gene TRBV6-4, with a weak D call TRBD1 (5 bases). The CDR3 has 13 residues. Per germline, CDR1 MRHNA and CDR2 SNTAGT. Trimming pared 6 bases from V and 4 bases from J, leaving 10 bases between. The CDR3 here is CASSREANQPQHF. The CDR3 DNA reads TGTGCCAGCAGCAGGGAAGCAAATCAGCCCCAGCATTTT.

This clone appeared a few times. The gene calls are TRBV29-1 and TRBJ2-1; perhaps TRBD1 as D (6 bases). The germline V gene encodes CDR1 SQVTM and CDR2 ANQGSEA. V was pared by 2 bases and J by 0 bases, with 11 bases between. This CDR3 contains 15 residues. CDR3 nucleotide sequence: TGCAGCGTTGAACCCCAGGGGAGCTCCTACAATGAGCAGTTCTTC. Translation gives CSVEPQGSSYNEQFF.

This clone was seen only once. V gene TRBV28 combines with J gene TRBJ1-2, with D unresolved. The germline CDR1 and CDR2 sequences are MDHEN and SYDVKM. V was shortened by 3 bases and J by 5 bases, with 19 bases between the two germline ends. The CDR3 has 16 amino acids. CDR3 sequence: CASSLEVGGYSYGYTF. The CDR3 region has the DNA TGTGCCAGCAGTTTGGAGGTTGGAGGGTATTCTTATGGCTACACCTTC.

This CDR3 reads CASSFFGLARQPQHF. The CDR3 coding sequence is TGTGCCAGCAGCTTCTTTGGGCTCGCGAGACAGCCCCAGCATTTT. J is TRBJ1-5 and V is TRBV28; D is undetermined. Trimming took 6 bases from V and 7 from J, leaving 19 bases between them. Germline V gene data show CDR1 as MDHEN and CDR2 as SYDVKM. The CDR3 loop spans 15 amino acids.

The chain employs TRBV11-3 and TRBJ2-1, with TRBD2 as a possible D gene (6 bases). CDR1 and CDR2 (germline): SGHNT, YENEEA. V was shortened by 5 bases and J by 8 bases, with 13 bases between the two germline ends. This CDR3 spans 13 amino acids. CDR3 amino acids: CASSPSWDYEQFF. CDR3 sequence (DNA): TGTGCCAGCAGCCCCAGCTGGGACTATGAGCAGTTCTTC.

The rearrangement links TRBV28 to TRBJ1-1; D not certain. Germline CDR1 is MDHEN and CDR2 is SYDVKM. Trimming shortened V by 7 bases and J by 9 bases, and 12 bases separated the two germline ends. This CDR3 region has 11 residues. Written as DNA, the CDR3 is TGTGCCAGCACCTGGGAGAGGAAAGCTTTCTTT. Amino acids: CASTWERKAFF.

About this clone itself: At one end the junction does not follow the germline gene, possibly because of a read error. The rearrangement links TRBV2 to TRBJ2-5; a weak D match, TRBD2 (6 bases). Germline values: CDR1 SNHLY, CDR2 FYNNEI. The CDR3 contains 11 residues. CDR3 protein: CASTLERREDF. The CDR3 coding sequence is TGTGCCAGCACCCTAGAGAGGAGGGAAGACTTC.

This chain links TRBV10-2 with TRBJ1-1; no reliable D call. Trimming pared 8 bases from V and 11 bases from J, leaving 21 bases between. This CDR3 has 13 residues. The germline gives CDR1 WSHSY, CDR2 SAAADI. The chain's CDR3 is CASSGGGPIVAFF. The DNA for the CDR3 is TGCGCCAGCTCAGGAGGAGGACCCATTGTCGCTTTCTTT.

The gene calls are TRBV5-1 and TRBJ2-5; 8 bases agree with TRBD2. The junction had 7 bases not matched to a gene; V was cut back by 3 bases and J by 3 bases. The CDR3 contains 15 residues. Per the germline V gene, CDR1 is SGHRS and CDR2 is YFSETQ. The chain's CDR3 is CASSSSGTRKETQYF. In DNA form, the CDR3 reads TGCGCCAGCAGCTCCTCCGGGACTAGAAAAGAGACCCAGTACTTC.

The chain links TRBV6-1 to TRBJ1-2, with D hard to call. The CDR3 totals 17 residues. Trimming cost V 0 bases and J 0 bases, with 14 bases left between them. Germline lookup yields CDR1 MNHNS and CDR2 SASEGT. CDR3 region: CASSEASRGAANYGYTF. The CDR3 bases are TGTGCCAGCAGTGAAGCTTCGAGAGGTGCAGCTAACTATGGCTACACCTTC.

This chain links TRBV27 with TRBJ2-1; no definite D call. Trimming took 3 bases from V and 7 from J, leaving 10 bases between them. The CDR3 runs to 13 residues. CDR1 and CDR2 from the germline V gene are MNHEY and SMNVEV (reference sequence). The CDR3 DNA reads TGTGCCAGCAGTTTCTCCAACGGGAATGAGCAGTTCTTC. Protein: CASSFSNGNEQFF.

This clone was detected a few times. V gene TRBV7-9 combines with J gene TRBJ2-5; 8 nucleotides agree with TRBD1. The CDR3 runs to 15 residues. Germline V gives CDR1 SEHNR, CDR2 FQNEAQ (reference sequence). Germline trimming cut 4 bases from V and 1 base from J; bases unmatched to any gene: 5. CDR3 sequence reads: CASSSNDRGQETQYF. The CDR3 DNA follows: TGTGCCAGCAGCTCGAACGACAGGGGCCAAGAGACCCAGTACTTC.

The chain employs TRBV19 and TRBJ2-7, with D possibly TRBD1 on 5 matching bases. There are 14 residues in the CDR3. CDR1 and CDR2 (germline): LNHDA, SQIVND (reference sequence). V lost 5 bases to trimming and J lost 4 bases, with 15 bases between them. This chain's CDR3 is CASSPQGVSYEQYF. CDR3 coding DNA: TGTGCCAGTAGTCCCCAGGGCGTCAGTTACGAGCAGTACTTC.

This sequence joins TRBV19 and TRBJ2-1; perhaps TRBD2 as D (6 bases). The V gene lost 4 bases and the J gene lost 0 bases, with 16 bases spanning the gap. CDR1 is LNHDA, CDR2 SQIVND, per germline (reference sequence). CDR3 length equals 17 residues. CDR3 amino acids: CASSKEPGLSSYNEQFF. The CDR3 DNA sequence: TGTGCCAGTAGTAAAGAACCGGGACTTAGCTCCTACAATGAGCAGTTCTTC.

The V and J genes are TRBV10-3 and TRBJ1-6; 8 nucleotides match TRBD1. CDR3 length: 13 amino acids. V was pared by 11 bases and J by 3 bases, with 3 bases of the junction left unmatched. CDR1 is ENHRY, CDR2 SYGVKD, per germline. The CDR3 coding sequence is TGTGCCGCCGGACAGGGCTATAATTCACCCCTCCACTTT. Translating it yields CAAGQGYNSPLHF.

This clone was counted once. The chain joins TRBV10-3 to TRBJ2-5, with D possibly TRBD2 on 5 matching bases. This CDR3 comprises 13 residues. Trimming pared 3 bases from V and 5 bases from J, leaving 10 bases between. Germline CDR1 and CDR2: ENHRY and SYGVKD. The CDR3: CAISDGGWETQYF. The CDR3 bases are TGTGCCATCAGTGACGGAGGTTGGGAGACCCAGTACTTC.

The rearrangement links TRBV6-5 to TRBJ1-2; TRBD1 is a possible D gene (5 bases). The germline V gene encodes CDR1 MNHEY and CDR2 SVGAGI. The V end lost 2 bases, the J end lost 2 bases, and 12 bases lay between the germline ends. This CDR3 is 15 amino acids long. The CDR3: CASSYGHGGNYGYTF. Written as DNA, the CDR3 is TGTGCCAGCAGTTACGGGCACGGGGGGAACTATGGCTACACCTTC.

The chain carries TRBV15 and TRBJ1-3, with D perhaps matching TRBD1 (5 bases). The CDR3 has 17 residues. In germline, CDR1 is LNHNV, CDR2 YYDKDF (reference sequence). V lost 1 base and J lost 0, with 13 bases in between. Written as DNA, the CDR3 is TGTGCCACCAGCAGAGCCACAGGCCCCATCTCTGGAAACACCATATATTTT. This codes for CATSRATGPISGNTIYF.